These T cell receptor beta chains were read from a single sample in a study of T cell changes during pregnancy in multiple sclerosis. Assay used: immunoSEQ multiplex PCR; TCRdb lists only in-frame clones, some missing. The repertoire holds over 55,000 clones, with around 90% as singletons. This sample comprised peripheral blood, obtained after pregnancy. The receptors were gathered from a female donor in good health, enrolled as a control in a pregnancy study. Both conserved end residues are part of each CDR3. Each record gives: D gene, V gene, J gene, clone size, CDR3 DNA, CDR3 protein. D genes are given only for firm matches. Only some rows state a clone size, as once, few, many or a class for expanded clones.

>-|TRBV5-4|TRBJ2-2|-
TGTGCCAGCAGCTGGGGCAGTAACGGCGGGGAGCTGTTTTTT
CASSWGSNGGELFF
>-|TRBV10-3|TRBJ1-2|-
TGTGCCATCAGTGGCTCGCGGGACTATGGCTACACCTTC
CAISGSRDYGYTF
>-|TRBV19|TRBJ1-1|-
TGTGCCAGTAGTATCATTGGAGACACTGAAGCTTTCTTT
CASSIIGDTEAFF
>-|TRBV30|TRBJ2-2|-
TGTGCCTGGAGTCGGGGCGGGGAGCTGTTTTTT
CAWSRGGELFF
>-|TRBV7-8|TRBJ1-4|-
TGTGCCAGCAGCTTATCGCACACCGCAACTAATGAAAAACTGTTTTTT
CASSLSHTATNEKLFF
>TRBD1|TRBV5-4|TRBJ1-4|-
TGTGCCAGCAGAAGGACAGGGGGATCCGAAAAACTGTTTTTT
CASRRTGGSEKLFF
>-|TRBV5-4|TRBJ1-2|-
TGTGCCAGCAGCTTGGCCGCCGGAGGGACTCGCTATGGCTACACCTTC
CASSLAAGGTRYGYTF
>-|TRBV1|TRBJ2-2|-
TGCACCAGCAGCCCAGGACTAGCGCCCACGAACACCGGGGAGCTGTTTTTT
CTSSPGLAPTNTGELFF
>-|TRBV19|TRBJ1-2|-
TGTGCCAGTAGCGTAAATAGCAGGGGACCCTATGGCTACACCTTC
CASSVNSRGPYGYTF
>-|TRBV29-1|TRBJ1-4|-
TGCAGCGTTGAGGGCGCCGGCCAACCTGAAAAACTGTTTTTT
CSVEGAGQPEKLFF
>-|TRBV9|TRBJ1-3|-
TGTGCCAGCAGCGCCCTGGGGAGCTCTGGAAACACCATATATTTT
CASSALGSSGNTIYF
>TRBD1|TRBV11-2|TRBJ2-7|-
TGTGCCAGCAGCTTAGTGATCGGGACAGGGGGCTACGAGCAGTACTTC
CASSLVIGTGGYEQYF
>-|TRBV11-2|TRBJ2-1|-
TGTGCCAGCAACAGAGGGGGCGGGGTAGAAGAGCAGTTCTTC
CASNRGGGVEEQFF
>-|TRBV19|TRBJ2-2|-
TGTGCCAGTAGTTCTCCGGGACATAACACCGGGGAGCTGTTTTTT
CASSSPGHNTGELFF
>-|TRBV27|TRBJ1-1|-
TGTGCCAGCAGTGGGCAGGGGAACACTGAAGCTTTCTTT
CASSGQGNTEAFF
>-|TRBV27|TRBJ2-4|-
TGTGCCAGCAGTCCAATATACACAGGGTTAGCCAAAAACATTCAGTACTTC
CASSPIYTGLAKNIQYF
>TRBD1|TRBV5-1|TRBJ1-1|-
TGCGCCAGCAGCTGGAGGGACAGGGGTGAAGCTTTCTTT
CASSWRDRGEAFF
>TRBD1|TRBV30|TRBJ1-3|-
TGTGCCTGGAGTGCAAGACAGGGAAATGGAAACACCATATATTTT
CAWSARQGNGNTIYF
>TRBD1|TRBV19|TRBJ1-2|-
TGTGCCAGCCACGTAAACAGGGGCCCCTATGGCTACACCTTC
CASHVNRGPYGYTF
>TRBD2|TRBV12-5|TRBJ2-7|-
TGTGCTAGTGGTTCCCGGACTAGCTCCTACGAGCAGTACTTC
CASGSRTSSYEQYF
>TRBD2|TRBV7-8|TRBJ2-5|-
TGTGCCAGCAGCCCCCTAGCGGGGGGGCTCGAGACCCAGTACTTC
CASSPLAGGLETQYF
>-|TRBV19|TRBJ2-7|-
TGTGCCAGTAGTAGGGACTTTCCACCCTACGAGCAGTACTTC
CASSRDFPPYEQYF
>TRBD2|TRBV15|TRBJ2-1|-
TGTGCCACCAGCTCCTCGGGACTAGCGGGAGTTATGGGGCAGTTCTTC
CATSSSGLAGVMGQFF
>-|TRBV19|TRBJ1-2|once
TGTGCCAGTAGTATAGGCGACCAGGGGAACTATGGCTACACCTTC
CASSIGDQGNYGYTF
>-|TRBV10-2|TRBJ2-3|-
TGCGCCAGCAGCGGGACTTTGGATACGCAGTATTTT
CASSGTLDTQYF
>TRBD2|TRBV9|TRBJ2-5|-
TGTGCCAGCAGTAGCGGGGGGGCTTTGGAGACCCAGTACTTC
CASSSGGALETQYF
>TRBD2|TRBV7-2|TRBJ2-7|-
TGTGCCAGCAGCACCCAGACTAGCGGGTTTGGGATCTACGAGCAGTACTTC
CASSTQTSGFGIYEQYF
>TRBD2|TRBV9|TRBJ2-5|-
TGTGCCAGCAGCGTAGCGATCACTAGCGGGGGTCAAGAGACCCAGTACTTC
CASSVAITSGGQETQYF
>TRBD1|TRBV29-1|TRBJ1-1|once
TGCAGCGTGCAACAGGGGGAGAGGACTGAAGCTTTCTTT
CSVQQGERTEAFF
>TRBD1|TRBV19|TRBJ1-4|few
TGTGCCAGCAGGGGACAGGGAAATGAAAAACTGTTTTTT
CASRGQGNEKLFF
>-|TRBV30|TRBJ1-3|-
TGTGCCTGGAGTCCCCGGGGTCGCGGGGGCACCATATATTTT
CAWSPRGRGGTIYF
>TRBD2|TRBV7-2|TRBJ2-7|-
TGTGCCAGCAGCCGCGCCGCTAGCGGGGCGTCCTACGAGCAGTACTTC
CASSRAASGASYEQYF
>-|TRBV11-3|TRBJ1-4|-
TGTGCCAGCAGCTTAGGAGAGTGGAGCGAAAAACTGTTTTTT
CASSLGEWSEKLFF
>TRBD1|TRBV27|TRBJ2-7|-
TGTGCCAGCAGCTATTCAACCCCAGGGGCAGGGGGATCCTACGAGCAGTACTTC
CASSYSTPGAGGSYEQYF
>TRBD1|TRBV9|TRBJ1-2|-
TGTGCCAGCAGCGACGGGACAGACTTTTCTGGCTACACCTTC
CASSDGTDFSGYTF
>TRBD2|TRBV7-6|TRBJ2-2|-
TGTGCCAGCAGCCAGGGACTAGCGGGGGCCAAGAACACCGGGGAGCTGTTTTTT
CASSQGLAGAKNTGELFF
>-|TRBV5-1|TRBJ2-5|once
TGCGCCAGCAGCTCCGGGACTCCCCATAGGGAGACCCAGTACTTC
CASSSGTPHRETQYF
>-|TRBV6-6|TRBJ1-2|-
TGTGCCAGCAGTTGGGACATCCGGTTCCATGGCTACACCTTC
CASSWDIRFHGYTF
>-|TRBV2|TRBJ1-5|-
TGTGCCAGCAGTGCTACGGGAGGGTCAGGGCCCCAGCATTTT
CASSATGGSGPQHF
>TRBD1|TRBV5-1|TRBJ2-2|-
TGCGCCAGCAGCCGGGACAGCACCGGGGAGCTGTTTTTT
CASSRDSTGELFF
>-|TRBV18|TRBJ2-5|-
TGTGCCAGCTCACCAAGGGGTAGCGAGACCCAGTACTTC
CASSPRGSETQYF
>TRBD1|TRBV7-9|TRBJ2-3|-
TGTGCCAGCAGCCCCAGGGGGCCTGATACGCAGTATTTT
CASSPRGPDTQYF
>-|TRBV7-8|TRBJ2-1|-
TGTGCCAGCAGCCCCGACAGCCTACCTCGGTTCTTC
CASSPDSLPRFF
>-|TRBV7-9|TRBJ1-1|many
TGTGCCAGCAGCTTAAACTCCAGGGGTATCACTGAAGCTTTCTTT
CASSLNSRGITEAFF
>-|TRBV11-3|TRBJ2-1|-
TGTGCCAGCAGCTTCGGTAATGAGCAGTTCTTC
CASSFGNEQFF
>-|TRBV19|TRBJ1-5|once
TGTGCCAGTAGCCTACTGCGGGCAGCAGGTCAGCCCCAGCATTTT
CASSLLRAAGQPQHF
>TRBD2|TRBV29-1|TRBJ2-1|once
TGCAGCGTTGCGGTCGGGGGGGCCCCCAATGAGCAGTTCTTC
CSVAVGGAPNEQFF
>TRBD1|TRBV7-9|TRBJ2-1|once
TGTGCCAGCAGCTTATGGCAGGGGGCATATGAGCAGTTCTTC
CASSLWQGAYEQFF
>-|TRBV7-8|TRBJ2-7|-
TGTGCCAGCAGCCCGGAGGTCGCCTACGAGCAGTACTTC
CASSPEVAYEQYF
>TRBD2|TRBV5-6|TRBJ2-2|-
TGTGCCAGCAGCTTGGGCGGGGGGGCCACCGGGGAGCTGTTTTTT
CASSLGGGATGELFF
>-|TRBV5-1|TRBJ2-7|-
TGCGCCAGCAGCTGGGGACTTGGTGGGGCCTACGAGCAGTACTTC
CASSWGLGGAYEQYF
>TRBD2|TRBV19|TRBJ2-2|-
TGTGCCAGTAGGGGGGGACTAGCCGGCCCCGGGGAGCTGTTTTTT
CASRGGLAGPGELFF
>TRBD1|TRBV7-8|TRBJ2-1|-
TGTGCCAGCAGCTTCACAGGGGATAGCTCCTACAATGAGCAGTTCTTC
CASSFTGDSSYNEQFF